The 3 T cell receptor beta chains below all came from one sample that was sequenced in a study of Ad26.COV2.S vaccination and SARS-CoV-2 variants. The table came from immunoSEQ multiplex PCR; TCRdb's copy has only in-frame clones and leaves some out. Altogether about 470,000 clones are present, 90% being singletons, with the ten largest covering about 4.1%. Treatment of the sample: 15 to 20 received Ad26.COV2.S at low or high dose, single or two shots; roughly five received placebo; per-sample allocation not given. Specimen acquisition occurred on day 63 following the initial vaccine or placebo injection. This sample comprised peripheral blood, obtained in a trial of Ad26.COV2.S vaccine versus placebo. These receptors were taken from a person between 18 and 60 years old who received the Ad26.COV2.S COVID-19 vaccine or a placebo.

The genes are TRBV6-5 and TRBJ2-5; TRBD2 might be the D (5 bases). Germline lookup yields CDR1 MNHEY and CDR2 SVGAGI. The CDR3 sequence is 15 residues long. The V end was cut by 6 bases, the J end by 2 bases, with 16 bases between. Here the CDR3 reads CASRGVPPRQETQYF. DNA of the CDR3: TGTGCCAGCAGGGGAGTTCCCCCTAGGCAAGAGACCCAGTACTTC.

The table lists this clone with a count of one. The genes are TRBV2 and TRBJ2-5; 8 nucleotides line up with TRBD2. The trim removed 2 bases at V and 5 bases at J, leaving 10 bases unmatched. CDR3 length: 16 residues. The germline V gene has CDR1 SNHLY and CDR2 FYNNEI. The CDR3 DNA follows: TGTGCCAGCAGTGAAATTGCGCGGGAGGCCCGTGAGACCCAGTACTTC. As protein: CASSEIAREARETQYF.

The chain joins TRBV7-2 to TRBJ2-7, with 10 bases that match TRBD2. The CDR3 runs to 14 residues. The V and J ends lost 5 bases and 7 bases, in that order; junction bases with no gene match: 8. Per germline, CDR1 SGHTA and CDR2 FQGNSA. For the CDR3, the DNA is TGTGCCAGCAGCCTGAGCGGGAGGGGTCTTGAGCAGTACTTC. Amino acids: CASSLSGRGLEQYF.